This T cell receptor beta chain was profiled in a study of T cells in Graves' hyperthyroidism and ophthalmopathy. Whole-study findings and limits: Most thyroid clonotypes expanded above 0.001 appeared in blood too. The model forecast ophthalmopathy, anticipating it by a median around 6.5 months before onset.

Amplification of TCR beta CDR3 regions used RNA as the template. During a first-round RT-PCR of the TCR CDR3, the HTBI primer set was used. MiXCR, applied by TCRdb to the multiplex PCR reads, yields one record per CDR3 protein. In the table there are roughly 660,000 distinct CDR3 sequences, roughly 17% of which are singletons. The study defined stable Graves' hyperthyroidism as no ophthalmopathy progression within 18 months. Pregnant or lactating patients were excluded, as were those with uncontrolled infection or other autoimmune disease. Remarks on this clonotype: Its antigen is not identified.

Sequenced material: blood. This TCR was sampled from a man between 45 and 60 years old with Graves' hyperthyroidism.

In nucleotides, the CDR3 is TGTGCCAGCAGCTTATTGGGCAGGGGGCGTACAGATACGCAGTATTTT. Translation: CASSLLGRGRTDTQYF. The chain recombines TRBV7-3 with TRBJ2-3; 8 positions match TRBD1. With 2 bases clipped from V and 3 bases from J, the junction kept 7 bases outside the gene matches. This CDR3 is built from 16 residues. CDR1 SGHTA and CDR2 FQGTGA come from the germline V gene. Supplemented by reference TRBV7-3 and TRBJ2-3, the full variable domain reads GAGVSQTPSNKVTEKGKYVELRCDPISGHTALYWYRQSLGQGPEFLIYFQGTGAADDSGLPNDRFFAVRPEGSVSTLKIQRTERGDSAVYLCASSLLGRGRTDTQYFGPGTRLTVL.